Listed here is a single TCR beta chain. Its antigen remains unidentified. This entry belongs to a study of CXCR3-negative and CXCR3-positive naive CD8 T cells. Study results and limitations: Within a donor, both naive subsets shared TRBV-TRBJ usage, unlike memory cells. Comparison of naive cells showed more hydrophobic TRB CDR3s in CXCR3-positive than in CXCR3-negative naive cells.

Sorts that each held around 300,000 cells were run in triplicate for every CD8+ T cell subset. A CD45RO-CCR7+CD27+CD95- phenotype identified naive CD8+ T cells. The TRB libraries of cDNA were built by UMI-labeled 5' RACE. One entry per CDR3 protein, without DNA, is what TCRdb gives after re-calling the 5' RACE reads. This sample contains about 89,000 distinct CDR3 sequences. This CDR3 has 14 amino acids. CDR1 MNHNY and CDR2 SVGAGI come from the germline V gene (reference sequence). V and J are TRBV6-6 and TRBJ2-3; the D call of TRBD1 rests on TCRdb alone, since no DNA is present to check it. Sequencing was done on a sample of naive CXCR3+ CD8+ T cells from blood. Subset here: CD45RO-CCR7+CD27+CD95- naive CD8+ T cells expressing CXCR3 (TNR3+). The clonotype comes from a human donor in good health. Some clones in this sample may be carry-over from other donors' samples. The CDR3 spells CASSSSETGRTQYF.